This T cell receptor beta chain emerged from a study of shared clonotypes between healthy human individuals. TCRdb's copy holds only in-frame clones and misses some; the assay was immunoSEQ multiplex PCR. The sample has more than 1.2 million clones, 98% to 99% seen once; the top ten hold about 0.4%. This clonotype originated in a man younger than 40 in good health. Sequenced material: naive CD4+ T cells sorted from blood. Subset reported: CD45RA+ positively selected.

CDR3 sequence: CSAPPPWREGTDTQYF. CDR3 nucleotides: TGCAGCGCCCCTCCCCCTTGGCGGGAGGGCACAGATACGCAGTATTTT. J is TRBJ2-3 and V is TRBV29-1; 8 nucleotides align to TRBD2. The trim removed 7 bases at V and 1 base at J, leaving 13 bases unmatched. Germline lookup yields CDR1 SQVTM and CDR2 ANQGSEA. The CDR3 spans 16 residues.